This T cell receptor (beta chain) was sequenced during a study of blood T cell repertoires in COVID-19. The protocol was immunoSEQ multiplex PCR, while the TCRdb copy is restricted to in-frame clones and leaves out a portion. The repertoire includes about 85,000 clones, under 95% of them detected once, and about 2.5% sits in the top ten. The CDR3 loop spans 11 amino acids. V lost 6 bases, J lost 7 bases, and 9 bases lay in between. Germline V lookup: CDR1 MNHNY, CDR2 SVGAGI (reference sequence). Sequencing was carried out using peripheral blood. The sequence came from a human donor with active COVID-19. The donor label of this sample is uncertain. This chain links TRBV6-6 with TRBJ1-2; perhaps TRBD1 as D (5 bases). The CDR3, as DNA: TGTGCCAGCAGGGCTGACAGTGGCTACACCTTC. This encodes CASRADSGYTF.